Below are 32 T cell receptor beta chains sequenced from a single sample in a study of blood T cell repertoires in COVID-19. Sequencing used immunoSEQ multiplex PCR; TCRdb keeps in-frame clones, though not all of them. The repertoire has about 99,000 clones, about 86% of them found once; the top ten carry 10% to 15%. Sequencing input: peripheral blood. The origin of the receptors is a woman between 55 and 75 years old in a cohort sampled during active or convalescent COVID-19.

The CDR3 here is CASSDRYSNQPQHF. Here the CDR3 DNA reads TGTGCCAGCAGTGACAGGTATAGCAATCAGCCCCAGCATTTT. This sequence joins TRBV2 and TRBJ1-5; no clear D. CDR1 and CDR2 (germline): SNHLY, FYNNEI. The V end was cut by 3 bases, the J end by 0 bases, with 6 bases between. This CDR3 has 14 amino acids.

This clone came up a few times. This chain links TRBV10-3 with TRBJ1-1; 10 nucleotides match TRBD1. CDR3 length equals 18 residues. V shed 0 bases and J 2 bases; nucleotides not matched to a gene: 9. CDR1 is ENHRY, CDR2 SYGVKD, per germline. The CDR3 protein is CAISESPTGTGANTEAFF. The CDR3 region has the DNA TGTGCCATCAGTGAGTCTCCTACCGGGACAGGGGCTAACACTGAAGCTTTCTTT.

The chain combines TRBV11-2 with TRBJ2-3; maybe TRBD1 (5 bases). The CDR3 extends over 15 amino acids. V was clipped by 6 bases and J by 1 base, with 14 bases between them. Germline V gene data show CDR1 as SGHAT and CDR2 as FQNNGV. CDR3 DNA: TGTGCCAGCAGTAGGGGTTTGGCGGGCACAGATACGCAGTATTTT. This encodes CASSRGLAGTDTQYF.

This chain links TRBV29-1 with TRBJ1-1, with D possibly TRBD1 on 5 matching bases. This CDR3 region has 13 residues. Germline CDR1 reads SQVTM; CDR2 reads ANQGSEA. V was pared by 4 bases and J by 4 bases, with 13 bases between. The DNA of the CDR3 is TGCAGCGTTGTCAGGGTACAGGCCACTGAAGCTTTCTTT. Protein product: CSVVRVQATEAFF.

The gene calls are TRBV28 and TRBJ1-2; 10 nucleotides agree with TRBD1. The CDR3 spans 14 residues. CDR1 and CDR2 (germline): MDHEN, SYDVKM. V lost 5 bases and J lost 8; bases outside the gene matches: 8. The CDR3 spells CASSTRQGARGYTF. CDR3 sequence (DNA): TGTGCCAGCAGTACAAGACAGGGGGCGCGGGGCTACACCTTC.

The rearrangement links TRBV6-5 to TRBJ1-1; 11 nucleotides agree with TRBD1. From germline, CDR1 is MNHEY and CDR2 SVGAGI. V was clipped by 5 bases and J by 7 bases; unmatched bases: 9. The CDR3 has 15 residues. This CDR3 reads CASSPAGQGEVEAFF. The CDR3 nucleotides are TGTGCCAGCAGTCCCGCGGGACAGGGGGAGGTTGAAGCTTTCTTT.

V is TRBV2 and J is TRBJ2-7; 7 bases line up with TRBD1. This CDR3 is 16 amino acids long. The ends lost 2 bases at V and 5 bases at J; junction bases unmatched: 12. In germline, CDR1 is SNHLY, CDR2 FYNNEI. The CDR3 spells CASSESLTGLEDEQYF. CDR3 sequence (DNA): TGTGCCAGCAGTGAATCGTTGACAGGGCTGGAGGACGAGCAGTACTTC.

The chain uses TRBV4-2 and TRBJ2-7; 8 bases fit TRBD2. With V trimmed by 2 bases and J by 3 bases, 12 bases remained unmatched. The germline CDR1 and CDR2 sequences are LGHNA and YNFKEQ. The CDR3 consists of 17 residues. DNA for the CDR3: TGTGCCAGCAGCCAATTTGGCGGGAGGAATTCCTTCTACGAGCAGTACTTC. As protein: CASSQFGGRNSFYEQYF.

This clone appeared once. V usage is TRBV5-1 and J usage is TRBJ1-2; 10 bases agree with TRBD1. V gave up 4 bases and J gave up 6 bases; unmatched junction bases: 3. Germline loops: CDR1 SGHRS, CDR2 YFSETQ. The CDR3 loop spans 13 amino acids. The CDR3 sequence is CASSAGQGDGYTF. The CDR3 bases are TGCGCCAGCAGCGCCGGACAGGGGGATGGCTACACCTTC.

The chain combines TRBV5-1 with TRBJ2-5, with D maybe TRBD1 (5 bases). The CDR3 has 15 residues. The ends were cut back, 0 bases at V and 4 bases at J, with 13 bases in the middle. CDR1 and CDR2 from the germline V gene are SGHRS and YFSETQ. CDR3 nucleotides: TGCGCCAGCAGCTTGGGCACAGCCCAGGGAGAGACCCAGTACTTC. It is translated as CASSLGTAQGETQYF.

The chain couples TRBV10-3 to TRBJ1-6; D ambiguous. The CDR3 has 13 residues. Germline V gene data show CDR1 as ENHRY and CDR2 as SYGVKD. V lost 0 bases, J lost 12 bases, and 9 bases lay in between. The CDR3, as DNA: TGTGCCATCAGTGAGTCGACTACGAGACCCCTCCACTTT. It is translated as CAISESTTRPLHF.

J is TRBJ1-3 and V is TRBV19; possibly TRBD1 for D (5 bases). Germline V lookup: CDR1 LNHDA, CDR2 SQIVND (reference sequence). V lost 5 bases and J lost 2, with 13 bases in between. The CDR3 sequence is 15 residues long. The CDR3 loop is CASSSGGGPGNTIYF. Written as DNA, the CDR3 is TGTGCCAGTAGTTCAGGCGGGGGACCTGGAAACACCATATATTTT.

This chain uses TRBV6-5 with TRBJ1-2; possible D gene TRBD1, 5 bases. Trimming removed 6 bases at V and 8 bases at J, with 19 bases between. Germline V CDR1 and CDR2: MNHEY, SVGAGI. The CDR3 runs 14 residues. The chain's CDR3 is CASSRVIRVGGYTF. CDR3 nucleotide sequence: TGTGCCAGCAGCAGGGTGATCAGGGTAGGAGGCTACACCTTC.

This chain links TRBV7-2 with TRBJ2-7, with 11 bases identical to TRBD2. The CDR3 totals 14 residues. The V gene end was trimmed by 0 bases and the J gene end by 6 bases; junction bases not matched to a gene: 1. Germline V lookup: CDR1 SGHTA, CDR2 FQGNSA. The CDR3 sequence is CASSLASGRVEQYF. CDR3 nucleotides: TGTGCCAGCAGCTTAGCTAGCGGGAGGGTCGAGCAGTACTTC.

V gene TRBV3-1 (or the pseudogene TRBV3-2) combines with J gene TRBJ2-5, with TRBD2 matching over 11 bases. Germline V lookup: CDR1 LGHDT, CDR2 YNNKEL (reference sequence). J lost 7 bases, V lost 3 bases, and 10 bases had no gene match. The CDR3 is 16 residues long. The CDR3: CASSQAGTSGTGTQYF. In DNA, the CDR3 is TGTGCCAGCAGCCAGGCCGGGACTAGCGGCACGGGGACCCAGTACTTC.

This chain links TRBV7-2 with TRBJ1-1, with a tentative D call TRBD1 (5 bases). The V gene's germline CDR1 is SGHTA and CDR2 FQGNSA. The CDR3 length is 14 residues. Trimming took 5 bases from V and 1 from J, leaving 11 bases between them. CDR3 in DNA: TGTGCCAGCAGCGTAAGGAGGGGGAACACTGAAGCTTTCTTT. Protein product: CASSVRRGNTEAFF. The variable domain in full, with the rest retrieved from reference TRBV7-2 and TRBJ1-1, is GAGVSQSPSNKVTEKGKDVELRCDPISGHTALYWYRQSLGQGLEFLIYFQGNSAPDKSGLPSDRFSAERTGGSVSTLTIQRTQQEDSAVYLCASSVRRGNTEAFFGQGTRLTVV.

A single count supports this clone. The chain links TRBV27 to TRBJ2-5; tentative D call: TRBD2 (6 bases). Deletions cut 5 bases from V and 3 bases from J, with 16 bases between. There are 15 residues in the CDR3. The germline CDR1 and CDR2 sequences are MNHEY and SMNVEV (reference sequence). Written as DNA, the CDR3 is TGTGCCAGCAGTCCTTCGTGGAGGGGCGAAGAGACCCAGTACTTC. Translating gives CASSPSWRGEETQYF.

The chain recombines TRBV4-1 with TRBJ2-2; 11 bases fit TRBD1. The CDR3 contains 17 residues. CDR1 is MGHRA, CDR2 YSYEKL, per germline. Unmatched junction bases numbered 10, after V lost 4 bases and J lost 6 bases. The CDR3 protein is CASSPSTGTGGAGELFF. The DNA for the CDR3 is TGCGCCAGCAGCCCCTCGACCGGGACAGGGGGGGCCGGGGAGCTGTTTTTT.

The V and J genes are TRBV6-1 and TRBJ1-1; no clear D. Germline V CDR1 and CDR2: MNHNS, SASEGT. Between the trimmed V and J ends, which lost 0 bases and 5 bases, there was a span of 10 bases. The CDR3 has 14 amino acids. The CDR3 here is CASSEAFERTEAFF. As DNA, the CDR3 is TGTGCCAGCAGTGAAGCGTTCGAGAGGACTGAAGCTTTCTTT.

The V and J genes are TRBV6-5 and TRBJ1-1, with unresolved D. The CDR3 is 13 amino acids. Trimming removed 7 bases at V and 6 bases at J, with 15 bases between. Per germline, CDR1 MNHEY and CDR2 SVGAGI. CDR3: CASKLGQRAEAFF. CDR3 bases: TGTGCCAGCAAGCTCGGCCAACGGGCTGAAGCTTTCTTT.

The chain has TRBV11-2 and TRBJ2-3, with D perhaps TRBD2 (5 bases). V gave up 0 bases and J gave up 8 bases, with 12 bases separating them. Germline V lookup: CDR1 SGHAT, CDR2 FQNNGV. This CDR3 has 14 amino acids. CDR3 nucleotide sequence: TGTGCCAGCAGCTTAGAACTGGGAGCTGGTACGCAGTATTTT. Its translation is CASSLELGAGTQYF.

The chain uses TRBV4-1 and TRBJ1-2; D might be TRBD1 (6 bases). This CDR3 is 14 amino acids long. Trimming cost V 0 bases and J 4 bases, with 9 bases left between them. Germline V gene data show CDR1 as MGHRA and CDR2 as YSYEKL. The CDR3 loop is CASSQETGGYGYTF. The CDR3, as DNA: TGCGCCAGCAGCCAAGAGACAGGCGGCTATGGCTACACCTTC.

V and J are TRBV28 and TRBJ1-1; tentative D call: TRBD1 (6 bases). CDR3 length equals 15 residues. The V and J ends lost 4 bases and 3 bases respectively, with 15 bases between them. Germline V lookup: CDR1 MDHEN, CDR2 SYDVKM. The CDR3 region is CASSSPGGADTEAFF. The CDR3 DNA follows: TGTGCCAGCAGTTCCCCGGGGGGGGCGGACACTGAAGCTTTCTTT. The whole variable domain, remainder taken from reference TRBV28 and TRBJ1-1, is DVKVTQSSRYLVKRTGEKVFLECVQDMDHENMFWYRQDPGLGLRLIYFSYDVKMKEKGDIPEGYSVSREKKERFSLILESASTNQTSMYLCASSSPGGADTEAFFGQGTRLTVV.

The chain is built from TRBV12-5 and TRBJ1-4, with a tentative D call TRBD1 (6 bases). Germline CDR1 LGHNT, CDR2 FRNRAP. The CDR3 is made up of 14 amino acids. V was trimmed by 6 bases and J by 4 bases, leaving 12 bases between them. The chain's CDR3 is CASGSWGLNEKLFF. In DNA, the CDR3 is TGTGCTAGTGGCTCCTGGGGGCTTAATGAAAAACTGTTTTTT. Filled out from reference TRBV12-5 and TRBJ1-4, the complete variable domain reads DARVTQTPRHKVTEMGQEVTMRCQPILGHNTVFWYRQTMMQGLELLAYFRNRAPLDDSGMPKDRFSAEMPDATLATLKIQPSEPRDSAVYFCASGSWGLNEKLFFGSGTQLSVL.

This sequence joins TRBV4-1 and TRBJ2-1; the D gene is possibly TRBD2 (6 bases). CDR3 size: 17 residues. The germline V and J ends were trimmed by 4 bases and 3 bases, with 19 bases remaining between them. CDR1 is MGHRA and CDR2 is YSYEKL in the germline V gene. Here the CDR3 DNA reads TGCGCCAGCAGCCCCCGCCTTGCCGGGGGACTCTACAATGAGCAGTTCTTC. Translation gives CASSPRLAGGLYNEQFF.

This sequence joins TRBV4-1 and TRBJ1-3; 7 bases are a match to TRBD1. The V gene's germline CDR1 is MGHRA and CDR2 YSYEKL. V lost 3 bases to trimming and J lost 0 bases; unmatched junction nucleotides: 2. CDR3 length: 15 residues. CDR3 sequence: CASSHDRDSGNTIYF. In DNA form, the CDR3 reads TGCGCCAGCAGCCACGACAGGGACTCTGGAAACACCATATATTTT.

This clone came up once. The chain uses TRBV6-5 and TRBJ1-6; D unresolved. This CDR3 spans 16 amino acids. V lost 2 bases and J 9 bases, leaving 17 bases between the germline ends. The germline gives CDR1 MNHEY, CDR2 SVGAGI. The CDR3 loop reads CASSYGIGGSGSPLHF. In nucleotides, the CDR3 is TGTGCCAGCAGTTACGGTATTGGTGGGTCAGGTTCACCCCTCCACTTT.

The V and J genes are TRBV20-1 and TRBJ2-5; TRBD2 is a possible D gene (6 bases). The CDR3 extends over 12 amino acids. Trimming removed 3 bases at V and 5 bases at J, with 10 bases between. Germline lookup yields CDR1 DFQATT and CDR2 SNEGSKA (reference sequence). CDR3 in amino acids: CSASRLAETQYF. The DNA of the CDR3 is TGCAGTGCTAGTAGGCTAGCGGAGACCCAGTACTTC.

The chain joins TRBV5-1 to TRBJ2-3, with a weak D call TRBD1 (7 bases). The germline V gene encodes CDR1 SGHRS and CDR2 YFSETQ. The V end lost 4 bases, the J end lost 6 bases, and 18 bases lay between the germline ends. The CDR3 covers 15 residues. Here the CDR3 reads CASSMPNRGGDTQYF. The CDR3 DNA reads TGCGCCAGCAGCATGCCAAACAGGGGAGGTGATACGCAGTATTTT.

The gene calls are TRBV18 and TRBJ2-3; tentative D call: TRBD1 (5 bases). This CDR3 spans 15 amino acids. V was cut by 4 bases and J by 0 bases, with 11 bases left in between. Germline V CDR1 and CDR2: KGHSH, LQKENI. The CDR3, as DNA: TGTGCCAGCTCACTAGACAGATCTAGCACAGATACGCAGTATTTT. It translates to CASSLDRSSTDTQYF.

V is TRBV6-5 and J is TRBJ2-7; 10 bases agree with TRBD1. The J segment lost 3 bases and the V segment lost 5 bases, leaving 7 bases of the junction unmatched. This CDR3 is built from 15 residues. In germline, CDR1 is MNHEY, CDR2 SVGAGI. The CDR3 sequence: CASSRTGTGVYEQYF. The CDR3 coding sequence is TGTGCCAGCAGTCGGACCGGGACAGGGGTCTACGAGCAGTACTTC.

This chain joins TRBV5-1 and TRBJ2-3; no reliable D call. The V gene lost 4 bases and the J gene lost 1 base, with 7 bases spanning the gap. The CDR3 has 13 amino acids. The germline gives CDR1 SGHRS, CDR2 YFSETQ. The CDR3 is CASSLSGTDTQYF. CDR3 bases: TGCGCCAGCAGCCTGTCTGGCACAGATACGCAGTATTTT.